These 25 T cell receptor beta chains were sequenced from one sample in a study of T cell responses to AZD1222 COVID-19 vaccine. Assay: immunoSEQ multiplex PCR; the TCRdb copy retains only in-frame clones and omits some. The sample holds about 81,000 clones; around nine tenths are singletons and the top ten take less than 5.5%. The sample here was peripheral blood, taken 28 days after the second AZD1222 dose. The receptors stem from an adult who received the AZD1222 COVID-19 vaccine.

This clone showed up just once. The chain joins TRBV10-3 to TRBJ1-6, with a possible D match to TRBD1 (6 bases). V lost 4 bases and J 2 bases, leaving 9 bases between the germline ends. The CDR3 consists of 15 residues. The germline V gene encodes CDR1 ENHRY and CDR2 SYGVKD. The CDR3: CAISVGGAYNSPLHF. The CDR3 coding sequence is TGTGCCATCAGTGTAGGGGGGGCCTATAATTCACCCCTCCACTTT.

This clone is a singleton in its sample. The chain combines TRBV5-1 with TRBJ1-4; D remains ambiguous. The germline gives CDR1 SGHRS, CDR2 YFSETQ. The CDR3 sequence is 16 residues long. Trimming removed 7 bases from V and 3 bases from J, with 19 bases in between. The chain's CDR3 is CASAPPGYASNEKLFF. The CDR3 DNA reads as TGCGCCAGCGCCCCACCAGGATACGCCTCTAATGAAAAACTGTTTTTT. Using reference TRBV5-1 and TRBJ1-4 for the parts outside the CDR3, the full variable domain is KAGVTQTPRYLIKTRGQQVTLSCSPISGHRSVSWYQQTPGQGLQFLFEYFSETQRNKGNFPGRFSGRQFSNSRSEMNVSTLELGDSALYLCASAPPGYASNEKLFFGSGTQLSVL.

The CDR3 bases are TGTGCCAGCAGTTCGACCGACGCCGGGGAGCTGTTTTTT. This gives the protein CASSSTDAGELFF. The V call is TRBV27, the J call TRBJ2-2; D remains unclear. The V end was cut by 4 bases, the J end by 6 bases, with 9 bases between. CDR3 length equals 13 residues. In germline, CDR1 is MNHEY, CDR2 SMNVEV (reference sequence).

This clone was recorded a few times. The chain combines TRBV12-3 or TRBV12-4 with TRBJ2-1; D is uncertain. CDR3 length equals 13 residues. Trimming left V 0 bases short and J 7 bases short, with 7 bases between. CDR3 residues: CASSLARRNEQFF. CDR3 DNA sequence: TGTGCCAGCAGTTTAGCGCGACGAAATGAGCAGTTCTTC.

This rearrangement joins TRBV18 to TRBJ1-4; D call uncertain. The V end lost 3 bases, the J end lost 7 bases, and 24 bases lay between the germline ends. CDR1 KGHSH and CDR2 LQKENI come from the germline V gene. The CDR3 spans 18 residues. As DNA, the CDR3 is TGTGCCAGCTCACCCTCAACCGGGGATGTGTCACGAAGTGAAAAACTGTTTTTT. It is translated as CASSPSTGDVSRSEKLFF.

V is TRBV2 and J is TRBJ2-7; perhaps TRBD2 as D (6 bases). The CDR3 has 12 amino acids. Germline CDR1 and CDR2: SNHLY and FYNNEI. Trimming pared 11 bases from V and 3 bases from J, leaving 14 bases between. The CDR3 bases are TGTGCCGGGGGACTGATCAGCTACGAGCAGTACTTC. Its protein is CAGGLISYEQYF.

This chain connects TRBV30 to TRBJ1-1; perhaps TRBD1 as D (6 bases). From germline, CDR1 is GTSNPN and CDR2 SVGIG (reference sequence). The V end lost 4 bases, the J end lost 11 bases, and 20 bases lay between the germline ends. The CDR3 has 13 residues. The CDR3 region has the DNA TGTGCCTGGACCCCTGGGGGCGGGGGGTTGGCTTTCTTT. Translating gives CAWTPGGGGLAFF.

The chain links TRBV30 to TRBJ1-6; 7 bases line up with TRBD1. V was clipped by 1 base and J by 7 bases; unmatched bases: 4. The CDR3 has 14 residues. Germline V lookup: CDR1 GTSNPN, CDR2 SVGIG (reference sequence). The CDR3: CAWSGGQRNSPLHF. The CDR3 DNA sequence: TGTGCCTGGAGTGGGGGACAGAGAAATTCACCCCTCCACTTT. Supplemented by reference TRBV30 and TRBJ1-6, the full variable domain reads SQTIHQWPATLVQPVGSPLSLECTVEGTSNPNLYWYRQAAGRGLQLLFYSVGIGQISSEVPQNLSASRPQDRQFILSSKKLLLSDSGFYLCAWSGGQRNSPLHFGNGTRLTVT.

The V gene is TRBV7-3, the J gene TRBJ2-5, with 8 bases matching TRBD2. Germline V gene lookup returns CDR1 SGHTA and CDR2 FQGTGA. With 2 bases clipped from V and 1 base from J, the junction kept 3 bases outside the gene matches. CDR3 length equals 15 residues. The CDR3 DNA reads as TGTGCCAGCAGCTTATCGGGGGGGCCCCAAGAGACCCAGTACTTC. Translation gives CASSLSGGPQETQYF.

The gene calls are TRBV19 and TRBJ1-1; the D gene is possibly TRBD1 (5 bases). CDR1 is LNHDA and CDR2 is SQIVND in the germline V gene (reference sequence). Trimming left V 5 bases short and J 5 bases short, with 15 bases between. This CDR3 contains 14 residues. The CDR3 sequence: CASSSSSGRTEAFF. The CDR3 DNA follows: TGTGCCAGTAGTTCCTCCTCAGGGCGGACTGAAGCTTTCTTT.

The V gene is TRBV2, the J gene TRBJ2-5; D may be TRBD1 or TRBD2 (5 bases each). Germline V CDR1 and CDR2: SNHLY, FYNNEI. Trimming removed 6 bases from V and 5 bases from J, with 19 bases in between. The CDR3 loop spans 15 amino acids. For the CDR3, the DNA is TGTGCCAGCAGAGGATTCGTGGGGGTAGGGGAGACCCAGTACTTC. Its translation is CASRGFVGVGETQYF. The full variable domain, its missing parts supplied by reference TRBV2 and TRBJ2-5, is EPEVTQTPSHQVTQMGQEVILRCVPISNHLYFYWYRQILGQKVEFLVSFYNNEISEKSEIFDDQFSVERPDGSNFTLKIRSTKLEDSAMYFCASRGFVGVGETQYFGPGTRLLVL.

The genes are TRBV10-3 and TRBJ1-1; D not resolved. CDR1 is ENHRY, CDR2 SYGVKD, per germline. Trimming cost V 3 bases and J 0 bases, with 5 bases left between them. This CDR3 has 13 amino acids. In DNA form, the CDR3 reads TGTGCCATCAGTGAAGGAATGAACACTGAAGCTTTCTTT. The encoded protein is CAISEGMNTEAFF.

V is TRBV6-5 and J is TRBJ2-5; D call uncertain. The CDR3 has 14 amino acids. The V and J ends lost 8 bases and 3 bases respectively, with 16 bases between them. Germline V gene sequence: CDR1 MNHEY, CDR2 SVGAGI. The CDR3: CASLRLDLKETQYF. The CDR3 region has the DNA TGTGCCAGCCTGCGCTTGGACCTAAAAGAGACCCAGTACTTC.

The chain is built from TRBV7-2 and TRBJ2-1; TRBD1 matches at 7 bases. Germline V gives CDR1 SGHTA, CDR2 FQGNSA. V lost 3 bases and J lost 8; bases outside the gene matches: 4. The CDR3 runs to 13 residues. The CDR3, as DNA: TGTGCCAGCAGCTTCAACAGGGGTGATGAGCAGTTCTTC. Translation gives CASSFNRGDEQFF.

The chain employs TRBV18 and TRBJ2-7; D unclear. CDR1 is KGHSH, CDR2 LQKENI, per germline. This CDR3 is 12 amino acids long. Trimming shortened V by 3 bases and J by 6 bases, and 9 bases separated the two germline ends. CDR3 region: CASSPASLEQYF. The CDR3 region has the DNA TGTGCCAGCTCACCCGCCTCCCTCGAGCAGTACTTC.

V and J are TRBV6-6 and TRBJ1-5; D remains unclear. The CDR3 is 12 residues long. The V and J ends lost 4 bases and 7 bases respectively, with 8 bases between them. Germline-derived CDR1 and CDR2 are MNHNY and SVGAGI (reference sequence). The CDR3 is CASSLVQQPQHF. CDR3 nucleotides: TGTGCCAGCAGTTTAGTCCAGCAGCCCCAGCATTTT.

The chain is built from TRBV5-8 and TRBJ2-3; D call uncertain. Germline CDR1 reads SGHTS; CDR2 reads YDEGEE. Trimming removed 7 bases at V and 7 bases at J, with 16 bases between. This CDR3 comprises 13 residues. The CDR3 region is CASRQSTSNTQYF. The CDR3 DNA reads TGTGCCAGCCGTCAATCGACAAGCAATACGCAGTATTTT.

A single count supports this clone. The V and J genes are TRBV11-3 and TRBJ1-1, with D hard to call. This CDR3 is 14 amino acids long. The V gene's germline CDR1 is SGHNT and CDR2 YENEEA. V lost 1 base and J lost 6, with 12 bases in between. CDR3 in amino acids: CASSLGPGTAEAFF. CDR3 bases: TGTGCCAGCAGCTTAGGCCCGGGAACAGCTGAAGCTTTCTTT.

CDR3 DNA sequence: TGTGCCAGCAGTGCCGACAGGGCCCTTGGGGAAAAACTGTTTTTT. Translation gives CASSADRALGEKLFF. The chain joins TRBV25-1 to TRBJ1-4; 7 bases match TRBD1. The J segment lost 8 bases and the V segment lost 4 bases, leaving 10 bases of the junction unmatched. Germline values: CDR1 MGHDK, CDR2 SYGVNS. This CDR3 region has 15 residues.

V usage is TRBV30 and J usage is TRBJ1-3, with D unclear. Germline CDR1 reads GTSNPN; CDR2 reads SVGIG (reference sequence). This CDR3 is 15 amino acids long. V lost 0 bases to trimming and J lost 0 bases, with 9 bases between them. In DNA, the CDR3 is TGTGCCTGGAGTGTACCGGTCGGCTCTGGAAACACCATATATTTT. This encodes CAWSVPVGSGNTIYF.

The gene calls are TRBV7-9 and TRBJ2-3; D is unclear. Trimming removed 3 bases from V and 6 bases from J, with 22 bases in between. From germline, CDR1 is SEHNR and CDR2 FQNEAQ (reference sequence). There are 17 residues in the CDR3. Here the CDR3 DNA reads TGTGCCAGCAGCTTCCCCTTGACGCGTGCCCTCGTCGATACGCAGTATTTT. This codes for CASSFPLTRALVDTQYF.

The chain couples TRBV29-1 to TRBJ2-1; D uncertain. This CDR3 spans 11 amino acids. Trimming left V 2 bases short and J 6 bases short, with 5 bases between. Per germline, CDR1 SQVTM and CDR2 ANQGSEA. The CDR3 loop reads CSVEISNEQFF. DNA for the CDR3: TGCAGCGTTGAAATTAGCAATGAGCAGTTCTTC.

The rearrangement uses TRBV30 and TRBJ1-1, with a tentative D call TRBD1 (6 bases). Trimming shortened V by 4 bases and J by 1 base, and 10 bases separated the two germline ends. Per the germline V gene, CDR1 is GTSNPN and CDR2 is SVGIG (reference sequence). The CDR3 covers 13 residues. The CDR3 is CAWTPGANTEAFF. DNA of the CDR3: TGTGCCTGGACCCCAGGGGCGAACACTGAAGCTTTCTTT.

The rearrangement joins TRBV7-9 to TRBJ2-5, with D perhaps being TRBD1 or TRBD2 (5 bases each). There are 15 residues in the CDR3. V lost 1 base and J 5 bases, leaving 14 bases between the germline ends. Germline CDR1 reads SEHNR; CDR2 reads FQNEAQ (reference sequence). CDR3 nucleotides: TGTGCCAGCAGCTTAGTTATTGGGGGAGCGGAGACCCAGTACTTC. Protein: CASSLVIGGAETQYF.

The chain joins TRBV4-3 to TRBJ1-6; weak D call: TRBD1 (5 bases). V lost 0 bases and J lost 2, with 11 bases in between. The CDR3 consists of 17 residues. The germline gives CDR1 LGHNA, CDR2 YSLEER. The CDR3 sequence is CASSQEAGWTYNSPLHF. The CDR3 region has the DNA TGCGCCAGCAGCCAAGAGGCAGGGTGGACCTATAATTCACCCCTCCACTTT.